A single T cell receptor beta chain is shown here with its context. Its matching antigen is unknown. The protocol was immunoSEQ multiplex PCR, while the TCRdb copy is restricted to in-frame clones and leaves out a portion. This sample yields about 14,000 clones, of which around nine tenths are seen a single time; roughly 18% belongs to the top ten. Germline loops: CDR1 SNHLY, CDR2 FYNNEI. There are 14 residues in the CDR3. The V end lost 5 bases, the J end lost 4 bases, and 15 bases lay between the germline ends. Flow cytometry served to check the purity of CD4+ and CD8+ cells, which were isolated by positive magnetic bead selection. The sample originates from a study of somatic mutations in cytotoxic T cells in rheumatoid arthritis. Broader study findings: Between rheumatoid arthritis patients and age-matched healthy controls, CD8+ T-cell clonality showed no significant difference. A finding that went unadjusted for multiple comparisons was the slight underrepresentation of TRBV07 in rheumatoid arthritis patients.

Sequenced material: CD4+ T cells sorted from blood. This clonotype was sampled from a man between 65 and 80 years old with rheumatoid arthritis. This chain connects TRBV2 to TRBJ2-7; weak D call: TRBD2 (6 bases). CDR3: CASSTIGTSYEQYF. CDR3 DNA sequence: TGTGCCAGCAGTACAATCGGGACTTCATACGAGCAGTACTTC.